The 22 T cell receptor beta chains in this list originate from one sample, sequenced in a study of blood T cell repertoires in COVID-19. Clones were read by immunoSEQ multiplex PCR, and TCRdb kept only the in-frame ones, dropping some. The sample lists fewer than 250,000 clones, about 81% occurring once. Input material: PBMCs or T cells enriched from blood (not recorded which). These receptors were obtained from a woman aged 25 to 45 who had recovered from COVID-19.

This clone appeared a few times. The chain employs TRBV11-2 and TRBJ2-1; TRBD1 agrees at 9 bases. The CDR3 runs 15 residues. Germline V CDR1 and CDR2: SGHAT, FQNNGV. V shed 4 bases, J shed 4 bases, and the junction held 5 bases outside the gene matches. The CDR3 region has the DNA TGTGCCAGCAGCTCAACGGGACAGGGTTACAATGAGCAGTTCTTC. Protein sequence: CASSSTGQGYNEQFF.

The chain carries TRBV14 and TRBJ2-5; D not certain. Germline V gene lookup returns CDR1 SGHDN and CDR2 FVKESK. The CDR3 is made up of 15 amino acids. V was cut by 0 bases and J by 3 bases, with 11 bases left in between. CDR3 sequence: CASSQDRRGKETQYF. DNA for the CDR3: TGTGCCAGCAGCCAAGATCGTCGAGGTAAAGAGACCCAGTACTTC.

This clone has only a few counts. V usage is TRBV6-1 and J usage is TRBJ1-5, with D tentatively TRBD1 (6 bases). Trimming removed 1 base from V and 5 bases from J, with 9 bases in between. This CDR3 has 14 amino acids. CDR1 and CDR2 (germline): MNHNS, SASEGT. The CDR3 nucleotides read TGTGCCAGCAGTGAAGGGACAGATCATCAGCCCCAGCATTTT. It specifies CASSEGTDHQPQHF.

The chain recombines TRBV18 with TRBJ1-1; possible D gene TRBD1, 6 bases. Germline CDR1 reads KGHSH; CDR2 reads LQKENI. The CDR3 has 14 amino acids. V was clipped by 5 bases and J by 5 bases, with 15 bases between them. CDR3 sequence (DNA): TGTGCCAGCTCAAACAGGGCGGTGGGGACTGAAGCTTTCTTT. Translating it yields CASSNRAVGTEAFF.

This chain connects TRBV29-1 to TRBJ1-2, with no clear D. Germline CDR1 is SQVTM and CDR2 is ANQGSEA. The CDR3 extends over 12 amino acids. CDR3 in DNA: TGCAGTGGGCAGAACGACCTGTACGGCTACACCTTC. Residues: CSGQNDLYGYTF.

The sample holds a few counts of this clone. The chain carries TRBV19 and TRBJ1-2, with a weak D call TRBD1 (5 bases). V was clipped by 5 bases and J by 6 bases, with 16 bases between them. The length of the CDR3 is 14 residues. Germline loops: CDR1 LNHDA, CDR2 SQIVND (reference sequence). This chain's CDR3 is CASSPRRGGNGYTF. The CDR3 DNA is TGTGCCAGTAGTCCGCGTAGGGGTGGGAATGGCTACACCTTC.

CDR3 sequence reads: CAISESAQAVSPTF. Written as DNA, the CDR3 is TGTGCCATCAGTGAGTCGGCACAGGCCGTCTCCCCCACCTTC. This rearrangement joins TRBV10-3 to TRBJ1-2, with D perhaps TRBD1 (5 bases). Germline values: CDR1 ENHRY, CDR2 SYGVKD. The length of the CDR3 is 14 residues. V lost 0 bases and J lost 13, with 18 bases in between.

V usage is TRBV6-5 and J usage is TRBJ2-2, with D perhaps matching TRBD2 (6 bases). Germline CDR1 reads MNHEY; CDR2 reads SVGAGI. V was shortened by 5 bases and J by 3 bases, with 13 bases between the two germline ends. There are 15 residues in the CDR3. The CDR3 nucleotides are TGTGCCAGCAGTCCGATTAGCGGTTACACCGGGGAGCTGTTTTTT. It translates to CASSPISGYTGELFF.

The chain carries TRBV12-1 and TRBJ2-3; TRBD2 reflects the table's D call only, with no check against the DNA. TRBV12-1 is deemed a pseudogene. This CDR3 contains 17 residues. The DNA for the CDR3 is TGTGCCAGCAGCTTTGTCTCTTCTAGCGGGAGGACAGATACGCAGTATTTT. Translating it yields CASSFVSSSGRTDTQYF.

The chain links TRBV5-4 to TRBJ2-7, with a weak D call TRBD2 (5 bases). The CDR3 runs to 14 residues. V was cut by 4 bases and J by 5 bases, with 16 bases left in between. The germline gives CDR1 SGHNT, CDR2 YYREEE (reference sequence). CDR3 protein: CASSQLALRDEQYF. Here the CDR3 DNA reads TGTGCCAGCAGCCAACTCGCTCTGCGGGACGAGCAGTACTTC.

The V and J genes are TRBV28 and TRBJ2-7, with 7 bases matching TRBD1. V lost 5 bases to trimming and J lost 6 bases; unmatched junction nucleotides: 7. The CDR3 runs 13 residues. Germline CDR1 and CDR2: MDHEN and SYDVKM. CDR3 bases: TGTGCCAGCAGTCCCGGGACAGTAGGCGAGCAGTACGTC. This translates into CASSPGTVGEQYV.

The CDR3 loop is CASSLTQLLMNTGELFF. The DNA for the CDR3 is TGTGCCAGCAGCTTAACCCAGTTACTAATGAACACCGGGGAGCTGTTTTTT. This sequence joins TRBV3-1 (or the pseudogene TRBV3-2) and TRBJ2-2; no firm D call. This CDR3 region has 17 residues. The V and J ends lost 5 bases and 1 base respectively, with 17 bases between them. The germline gives CDR1 LGHDT, CDR2 YNNKEL (reference sequence).

The rearrangement links TRBV15 to TRBJ1-4; tentatively, D is TRBD1 (6 bases). Germline V gene lookup returns CDR1 LNHNV and CDR2 YYDKDF (reference sequence). V was shortened by 5 bases and J by 4 bases, with 8 bases between the two germline ends. The CDR3 is 13 amino acids. This chain's CDR3 is CATSRDNNEKLFF. The CDR3 DNA sequence: TGTGCCACCAGCCGGGACAATAATGAAAAACTGTTTTTT.

The V call is TRBV3-1 (or the pseudogene TRBV3-2), the J call TRBJ1-2; D remains ambiguous. CDR3 length: 15 residues. V shed 4 bases and J shed 3 bases, with 15 bases lying between them. CDR1 and CDR2 from the germline V gene are LGHDT and YNNKEL (reference sequence). The CDR3 coding sequence is TGTGCCAGCAGCCCACCGACCGGAGAATACTATGGCTACACCTTC. Translating gives CASSPPTGEYYGYTF.

The chain is built from TRBV27 and TRBJ1-1, with a tentative D call TRBD1 (6 bases). The CDR3 sequence is 18 residues long. V was cut by 2 bases and J by 2 bases, with 21 bases left in between. Per germline, CDR1 MNHEY and CDR2 SMNVEV (reference sequence). This CDR3 reads CASSLQVGPRGRNTEAFF. The CDR3 DNA reads as TGTGCCAGCAGTTTACAGGTGGGCCCAAGGGGGAGAAACACTGAAGCTTTCTTT.

The chain is built from TRBV27 and TRBJ2-2, with 7 positions matching TRBD2. This CDR3 has 15 amino acids. The junction had 2 bases not matched to a gene; V was cut back by 0 bases and J by 4 bases. Looked up from germline, CDR1 is MNHEY and CDR2 is SMNVEV (reference sequence). The CDR3 reads CASSLSREGTGELFF. CDR3 DNA sequence: TGTGCCAGCAGTTTATCCAGGGAGGGCACCGGGGAGCTGTTTTTT.

The chain carries TRBV7-8 and TRBJ1-4; D gene ambiguous. The CDR3 consists of 14 residues. The V end was cut by 1 base, the J end by 10 bases, with 13 bases between. Per the germline V gene, CDR1 is SGHVS and CDR2 is FQNEAQ. CDR3 loop: CASSLDSIEGKLFF. The DNA of the CDR3 is TGTGCCAGCAGCTTAGACAGCATTGAGGGAAAACTGTTTTTT.

The chain links TRBV7-8 to TRBJ2-1, with 15 positions matching TRBD2. J was trimmed by 7 bases and V by 4 bases; bases with no gene match: 5. This CDR3 contains 16 residues. The germline V gene encodes CDR1 SGHVS and CDR2 FQNEAQ. CDR3: CASSWWTSGRVNEQFF. In DNA, the CDR3 is TGTGCCAGCAGCTGGTGGACTAGCGGGAGGGTAAATGAGCAGTTCTTC.

The rearrangement uses TRBV24-1 and TRBJ1-2; 9 nucleotides line up with TRBD1. The CDR3 has 17 residues. The germline V gene encodes CDR1 KGHDR and CDR2 SFDVKD. Trimming at V came to 2 bases and at J to 4 bases, leaving 10 bases not matched to a gene. Here the CDR3 reads CATSDYKQGALGYGYTF. In nucleotides, the CDR3 is TGTGCCACCAGTGATTATAAACAGGGGGCACTTGGCTATGGCTACACCTTC.

The genes are TRBV2 and TRBJ1-2, with 10 bases identical to TRBD1. Germline assignment: CDR1 SNHLY and CDR2 FYNNEI. CDR3 length: 14 residues. V lost 5 bases, J lost 7 bases, and 7 bases stayed unmatched. For the CDR3, the DNA is TGTGCCAGCAGTCCCGGGACAGGGGCTGGTGGCTACACCTTC. Amino acids: CASSPGTGAGGYTF.

CDR3 sequence reads: CASSGQSPYNEQFF. CDR3 sequence (DNA): TGTGCCAGCAGTGGACAGTCACCGTACAATGAGCAGTTCTTC. V and J are TRBV6-4 and TRBJ2-1; D may be TRBD1 (5 bases). This CDR3 is 14 amino acids long. The germline V gene encodes CDR1 MRHNA and CDR2 SNTAGT. V gave up 4 bases and J gave up 4 bases, with 11 bases separating them.

V is TRBV27 and J is TRBJ2-7; 9 positions agree with TRBD1. This CDR3 has 15 residues. V shed 0 bases and J 1 base; nucleotides not matched to a gene: 1. The V gene's germline CDR1 is MNHEY and CDR2 SMNVEV (reference sequence). CDR3 DNA sequence: TGTGCCAGCAGTTTATCTGGGACAGGGTCCTACGAGCAGTACTTC. It yields the protein CASSLSGTGSYEQYF.